The 11 T cell receptor beta chains in this list originate from one sample, sequenced in a study of cytomegalovirus exposure and HLA in healthy donors. Repertoires were generated with immunoSEQ multiplex PCR, while TCRdb's copy carries only in-frame clones and drops some. Among some 87,000 clones listed, 95% to 96% were seen once. Sequencing was done on a sample of PBMCs. The source of these receptors is a young woman in good health and CMV-seronegative.

The chain recombines TRBV25-1 with TRBJ2-1; 8 bases fit TRBD1. The CDR3 covers 15 residues. Germline CDR1 reads MGHDK; CDR2 reads SYGVNS. After removal of 2 bases from V and 4 bases from J, the junction contained 4 bases not matched to a gene. The CDR3 sequence is CASSEVGTGYNEQFF. CDR3 in DNA: TGTGCCAGCAGTGAAGTAGGGACAGGTTACAATGAGCAGTTCTTC.

V is TRBV7-8 and J is TRBJ2-3; the match to TRBD1 covers 8 bases. The trim removed 3 bases at V and 2 bases at J, leaving 10 bases unmatched. CDR1 is SGHVS, CDR2 FQNEAQ, per germline. This CDR3 has 17 amino acids. The CDR3 nucleotides are TGTGCCAGCAGCTTTCTCACGACAGGGGACTCCACAGATACGCAGTATTTT. Translation: CASSFLTTGDSTDTQYF.

The rearrangement joins TRBV7-6 to TRBJ2-1; 8 positions match TRBD1. With 4 bases clipped from V and 4 bases from J, the junction kept 6 bases outside the gene matches. Germline V lookup: CDR1 SGHVS, CDR2 FNYEAQ. The CDR3 consists of 15 residues. The CDR3 here is CASSSRDRTYNEQFF. The CDR3 DNA sequence: TGTGCCAGCAGCTCCCGGGACAGGACTTACAATGAGCAGTTCTTC.

The gene calls are TRBV19 and TRBJ1-5; D gene ambiguous. From germline, CDR1 is LNHDA and CDR2 SQIVND (reference sequence). Trimming stripped 4 bases from V and 2 bases from J, with 12 bases between. The CDR3 consists of 15 residues. The CDR3 spells CASSTGLYRNQPQHF. The CDR3 region has the DNA TGTGCCAGTAGTACTGGGCTGTACCGCAATCAGCCCCAGCATTTT. The variable domain in full, with the rest retrieved from reference TRBV19 and TRBJ1-5, is DGGITQSPKYLFRKEGQNVTLSCEQNLNHDAMYWYRQDPGQGLRLIYYSQIVNDFQKGDIAEGYSVSREKKESFPLTVTSAQKNPTAFYLCASSTGLYRNQPQHFGDGTRLSIL.

V usage is TRBV9 and J usage is TRBJ2-7; 12 bases agree with TRBD2. CDR1 and CDR2 from the germline V gene are SGDLS and YYNGEE. V dropped 0 bases and J dropped 0; count of bases not matched to a gene: 10. The CDR3 totals 19 residues. CDR3 in amino acids: CASSVEGGGLAGNSYEQYF. In nucleotides, the CDR3 is TGTGCCAGCAGCGTAGAGGGCGGGGGACTAGCGGGCAACTCCTACGAGCAGTACTTC.

The chain carries TRBV6-1 and TRBJ1-1, with 9 bases identical to TRBD1. CDR1 MNHNS and CDR2 SASEGT come from the germline V gene. V lost 4 bases and J lost 4; bases outside the gene matches: 19. This CDR3 is 19 amino acids long. This CDR3 is CASSGGYRGRAAGVTEAFF. CDR3 coding DNA: TGTGCCAGCAGTGGGGGTTACAGGGGGCGCGCCGCTGGGGTCACTGAAGCTTTCTTT.

The chain couples TRBV21-1 to TRBJ2-5; the table's TRBD2 call for D was not verified on the DNA. TRBV21-1 has pseudogene status. This CDR3 has 20 residues. CDR3 loop: CASRHGGRLATHPRGETQYF. The CDR3 region has the DNA TGTGCCAGCAGGCACGGGGGGAGACTAGCGACACACCCAAGGGGAGAGACCCAGTACTTC.

This chain joins TRBV18 and TRBJ2-5; 7 bases match TRBD1. V dropped 6 bases and J dropped 5; count of bases not matched to a gene: 12. Germline CDR1 is KGHSH and CDR2 is LQKENI. This CDR3 region has 15 residues. CDR3 nucleotide sequence: TGTGCCAGCTCCCCCCCGGGGACAGCAGGGGAGACCCAGTACTTC. Its protein is CASSPPGTAGETQYF.

This clone has just one count. V gene TRBV30 combines with J gene TRBJ2-1, with 10 nucleotides matching TRBD2. V lost 2 bases to trimming and J lost 4 bases; unmatched junction nucleotides: 8. Per germline, CDR1 GTSNPN and CDR2 SVGIG (reference sequence). CDR3 length: 16 residues. The CDR3: CAWSRTEREGYNEQFF. The CDR3 bases are TGTGCCTGGAGTCGGACCGAGCGGGAGGGATACAATGAGCAGTTCTTC.

The sample holds one count of this clone. The chain has TRBV19 and TRBJ1-5, with D perhaps TRBD1 (5 bases). Germline assignment: CDR1 LNHDA and CDR2 SQIVND (reference sequence). The CDR3 spans 17 residues. V lost 8 bases, J lost 5 bases, and 25 bases lay in between. CDR3 DNA sequence: TGTGCCAGTTCACGGCCGGTATTCGGAGGGACCGATCAGCCCCAGCATTTT. Translation: CASSRPVFGGTDQPQHF.

The chain couples TRBV14 to TRBJ2-7; D call uncertain. Trimming removed 5 bases from V and 0 bases from J, with 14 bases in between. The germline V gene encodes CDR1 SGHDN and CDR2 FVKESK. The CDR3 spans 15 residues. The CDR3 DNA is TGTGCCAGCAGCGATCTTATCTCGAGCTCCTACGAGCAGTACTTC. This encodes CASSDLISSSYEQYF. Together with reference TRBV14 and TRBJ2-7, the CDR3 gives the full variable domain: EAGVTQFPSHSVIEKGQTVTLRCDPISGHDNLYWYRRVMGKEIKFLLHFVKESKQDESGMPNNRFLAERTGGTYSTLKVQPAELEDSGVYFCASSDLISSSYEQYFGPGTRLTVT.